This TCR beta chain was sequenced for a study of CD8 T cells in Susac syndrome. Germline trimming cut 6 bases from V and 4 bases from J; bases unmatched to any gene: 11. Germline V lookup: CDR1 MGHRA, CDR2 YSYEKL. This CDR3 comprises 15 residues. With random hexamers, about 0.5 to 1 ug RNA was reverse transcribed. It was immunoSEQ multiplex PCR that amplified TCR beta CDR3 across 54 Vbeta and 13 Jbeta. MiXCR, applied by TCRdb to the immunoSEQ multiplex PCR reads, yields one record per CDR3 protein. The repertoire holds about 80,000 distinct CDR3 sequences, with roughly 90% as singletons. The authors sequenced TCR beta from blood CD8+ and CD4+ T cells. TEMRA cells were enriched by FACS, while CD8+ and CD4+ T cells were obtained through a negative isolation that was performed magnetically.

The specimen was CD8+ T cells from PBMCs. This clonotype originated in a human donor with multiple sclerosis. The chain combines TRBV4-1 with TRBJ2-5; 7 bases are shared with TRBD1. CDR3 DNA sequence: TGCGCCAGCAGTGAAGGGGCAGGGGGTAGAGAGACCCAGTACTTC. As protein: CASSEGAGGRETQYF.